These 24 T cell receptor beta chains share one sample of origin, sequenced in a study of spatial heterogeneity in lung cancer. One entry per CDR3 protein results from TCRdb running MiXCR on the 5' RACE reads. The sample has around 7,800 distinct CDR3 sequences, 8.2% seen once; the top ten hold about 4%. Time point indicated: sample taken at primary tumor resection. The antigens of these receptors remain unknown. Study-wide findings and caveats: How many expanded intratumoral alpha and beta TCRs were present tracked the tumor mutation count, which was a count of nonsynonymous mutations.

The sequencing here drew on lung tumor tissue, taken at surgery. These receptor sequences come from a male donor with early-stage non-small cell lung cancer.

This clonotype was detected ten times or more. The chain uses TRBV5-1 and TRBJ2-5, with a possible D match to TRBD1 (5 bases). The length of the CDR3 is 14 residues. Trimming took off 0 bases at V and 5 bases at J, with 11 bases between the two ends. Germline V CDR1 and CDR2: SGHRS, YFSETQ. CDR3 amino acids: CASSLVQGGETQYF. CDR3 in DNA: TGCGCCAGCAGCTTGGTCCAGGGCGGCGAGACCCAGTACTTC.

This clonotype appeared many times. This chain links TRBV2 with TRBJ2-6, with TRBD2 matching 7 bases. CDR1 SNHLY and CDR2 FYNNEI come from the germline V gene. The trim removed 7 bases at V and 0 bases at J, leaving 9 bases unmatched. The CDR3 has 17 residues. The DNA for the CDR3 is TGTGCCAGCACTAGCGGAATTCCTTTCTCTGGGGCCAACGTCCTGACTTTC. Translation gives CASTSGIPFSGANVLTF.

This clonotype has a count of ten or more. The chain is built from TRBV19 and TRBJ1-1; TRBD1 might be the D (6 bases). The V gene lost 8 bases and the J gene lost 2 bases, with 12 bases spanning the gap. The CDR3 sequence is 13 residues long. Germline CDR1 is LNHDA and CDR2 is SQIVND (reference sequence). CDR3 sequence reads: CASSGTLNTEAFF. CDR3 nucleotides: TGTGCCAGTTCCGGGACACTTAACACTGAAGCTTTCTTT.

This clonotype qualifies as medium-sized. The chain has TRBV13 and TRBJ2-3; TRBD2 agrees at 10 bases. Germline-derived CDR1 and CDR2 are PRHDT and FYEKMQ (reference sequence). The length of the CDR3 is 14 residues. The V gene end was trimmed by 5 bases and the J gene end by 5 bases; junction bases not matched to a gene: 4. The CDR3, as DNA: TGTGCCAGCAGCCTAGCGGGAGAGGGAGATACGCAGTATTTT. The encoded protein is CASSLAGEGDTQYF.

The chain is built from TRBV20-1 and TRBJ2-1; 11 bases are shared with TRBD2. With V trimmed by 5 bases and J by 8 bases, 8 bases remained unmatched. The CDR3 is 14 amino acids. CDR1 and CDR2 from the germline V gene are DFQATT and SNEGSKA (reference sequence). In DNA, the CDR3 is TGCAGTGCTTTTCCACTAGCGGGAGTAGATGAGCAGTTCTTC. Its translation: CSAFPLAGVDEQFF.

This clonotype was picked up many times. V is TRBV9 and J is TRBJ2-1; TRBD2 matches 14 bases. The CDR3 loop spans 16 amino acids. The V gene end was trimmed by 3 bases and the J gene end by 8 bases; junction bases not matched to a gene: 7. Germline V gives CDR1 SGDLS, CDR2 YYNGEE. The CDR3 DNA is TGTGCCAGCAGCGGCCCGACTAGCGGGAGGGGCGATGAGCAGTTCTTC. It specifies CASSGPTSGRGDEQFF.

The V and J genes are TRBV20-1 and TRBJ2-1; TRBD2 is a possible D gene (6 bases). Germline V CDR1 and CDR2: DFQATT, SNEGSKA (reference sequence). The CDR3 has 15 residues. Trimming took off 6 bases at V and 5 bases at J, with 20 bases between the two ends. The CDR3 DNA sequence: TGCAGTGCGGGGGACTCCAGAAAGGACCACAATGAGCAGTTCTTC. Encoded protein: CSAGDSRKDHNEQFF.

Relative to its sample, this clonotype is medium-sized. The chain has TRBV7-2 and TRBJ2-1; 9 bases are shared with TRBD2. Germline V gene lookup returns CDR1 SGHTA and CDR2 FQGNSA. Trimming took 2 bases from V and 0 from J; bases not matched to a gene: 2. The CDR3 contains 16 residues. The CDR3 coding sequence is TGTGCCAGCAGCTTAAATAGCGGGAGCTCCTACAATGAGCAGTTCTTC. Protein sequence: CASSLNSGSSYNEQFF.

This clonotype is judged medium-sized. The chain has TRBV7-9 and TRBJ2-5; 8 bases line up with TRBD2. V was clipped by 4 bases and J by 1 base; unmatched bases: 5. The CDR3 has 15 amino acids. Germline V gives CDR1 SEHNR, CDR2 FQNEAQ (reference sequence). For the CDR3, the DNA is TGTGCCAGCAGCTCGCCGGGACTAGGCCAAGAGACCCAGTACTTC. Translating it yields CASSSPGLGQETQYF.

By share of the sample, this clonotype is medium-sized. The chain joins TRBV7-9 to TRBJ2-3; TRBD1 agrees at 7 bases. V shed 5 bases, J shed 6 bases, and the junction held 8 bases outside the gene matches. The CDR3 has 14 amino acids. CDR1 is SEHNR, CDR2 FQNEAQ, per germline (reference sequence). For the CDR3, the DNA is TGTGCCAGCAGCCCCGGGACAGAAAGCGATACGCAGTATTTT. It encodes CASSPGTESDTQYF.

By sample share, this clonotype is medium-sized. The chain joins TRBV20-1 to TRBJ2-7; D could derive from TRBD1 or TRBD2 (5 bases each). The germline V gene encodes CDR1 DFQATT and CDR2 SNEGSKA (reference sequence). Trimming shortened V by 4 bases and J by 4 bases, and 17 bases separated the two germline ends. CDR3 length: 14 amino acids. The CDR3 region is CSATRSGRFYEQYF. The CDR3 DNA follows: TGCAGTGCTACCCGTTCGGGACGTTTTTACGAGCAGTACTTC.

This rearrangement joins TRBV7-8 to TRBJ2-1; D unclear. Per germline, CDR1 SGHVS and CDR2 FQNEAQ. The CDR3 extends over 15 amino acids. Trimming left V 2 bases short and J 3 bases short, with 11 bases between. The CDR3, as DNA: TGTGCCAGCAGCTTACAGCCGGTACGCTACAATGAGCAGTTCTTC. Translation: CASSLQPVRYNEQFF. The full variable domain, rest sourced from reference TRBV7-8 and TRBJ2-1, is GAGVSQSPRYKVAKRGQDVALRCDPISGHVSLFWYQQALGQGPEFLTYFQNEAQLDKSGLPSDRFFAERPEGSVSTLKIQRTQQEDSAVYLCASSLQPVRYNEQFFGPGTRLTVL.

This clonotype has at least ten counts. CDR3 loop: CASRAVGRSAYEQYF. The DNA for the CDR3 is TGTGCCAGCAGGGCTGTGGGACGCTCTGCCTACGAGCAGTACTTC. V usage is TRBV27 and J usage is TRBJ2-7; D is possibly TRBD1 or TRBD2 (5 bases each). The V end was cut by 6 bases, the J end by 2 bases, with 17 bases between. The germline V gene has CDR1 MNHEY and CDR2 SMNVEV (reference sequence). The CDR3 totals 15 residues.

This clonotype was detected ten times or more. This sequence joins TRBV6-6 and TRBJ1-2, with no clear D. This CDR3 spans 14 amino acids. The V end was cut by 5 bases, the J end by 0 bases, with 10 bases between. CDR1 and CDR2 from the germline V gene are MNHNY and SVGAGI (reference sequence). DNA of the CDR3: TGTGCCAGCAGTCGAGCAGCAACTAACTATGGCTACACCTTC. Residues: CASSRAATNYGYTF.

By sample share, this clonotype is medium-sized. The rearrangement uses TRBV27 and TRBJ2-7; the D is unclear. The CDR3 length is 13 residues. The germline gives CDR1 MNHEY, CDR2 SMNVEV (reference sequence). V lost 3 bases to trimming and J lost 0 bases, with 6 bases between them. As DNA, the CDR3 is TGTGCCAGCAGTTTCGCAGCCTCCTACGAGCAGTACTTC. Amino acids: CASSFAASYEQYF.

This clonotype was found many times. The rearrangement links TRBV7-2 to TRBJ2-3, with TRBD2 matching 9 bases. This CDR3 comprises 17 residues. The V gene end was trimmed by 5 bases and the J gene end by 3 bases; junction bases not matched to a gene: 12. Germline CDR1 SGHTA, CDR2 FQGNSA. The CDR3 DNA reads TGTGCCAGCAGCAGAGAGATAGCGGGAGTCTGGACAGATACGCAGTATTTT. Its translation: CASSREIAGVWTDTQYF.

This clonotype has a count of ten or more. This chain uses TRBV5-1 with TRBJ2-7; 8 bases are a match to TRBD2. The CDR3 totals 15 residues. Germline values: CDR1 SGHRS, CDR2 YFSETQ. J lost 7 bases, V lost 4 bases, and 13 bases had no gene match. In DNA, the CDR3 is TGCGCCAGCAGCACGGGGGTTAGCGGGATCAATGAGCAGTACTTC. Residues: CASSTGVSGINEQYF.

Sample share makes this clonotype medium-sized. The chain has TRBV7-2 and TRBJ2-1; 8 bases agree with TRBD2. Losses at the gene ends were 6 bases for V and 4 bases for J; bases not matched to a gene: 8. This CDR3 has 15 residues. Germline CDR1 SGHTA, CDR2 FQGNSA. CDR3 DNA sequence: TGTGCCAGCAGTTACCTGACTAGCGAATACAATGAGCAGTTCTTC. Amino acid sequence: CASSYLTSEYNEQFF.

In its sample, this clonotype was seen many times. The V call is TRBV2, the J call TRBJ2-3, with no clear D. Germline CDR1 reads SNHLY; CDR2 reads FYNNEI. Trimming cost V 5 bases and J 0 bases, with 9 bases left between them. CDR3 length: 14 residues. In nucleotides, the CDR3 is TGTGCCAGCAGTCGAGCTTACAGCACAGATACGCAGTATTTT. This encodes CASSRAYSTDTQYF.

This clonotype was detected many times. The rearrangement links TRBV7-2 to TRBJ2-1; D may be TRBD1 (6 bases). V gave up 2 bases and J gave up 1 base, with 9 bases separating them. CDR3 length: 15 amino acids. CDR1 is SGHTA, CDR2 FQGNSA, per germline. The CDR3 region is CASSLNRVSYNEQFF. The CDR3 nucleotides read TGTGCCAGCAGCTTAAACAGGGTGTCCTACAATGAGCAGTTCTTC. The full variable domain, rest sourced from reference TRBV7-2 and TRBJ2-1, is GAGVSQSPSNKVTEKGKDVELRCDPISGHTALYWYRQSLGQGLEFLIYFQGNSAPDKSGLPSDRFSAERTGGSVSTLTIQRTQQEDSAVYLCASSLNRVSYNEQFFGPGTRLTVL.

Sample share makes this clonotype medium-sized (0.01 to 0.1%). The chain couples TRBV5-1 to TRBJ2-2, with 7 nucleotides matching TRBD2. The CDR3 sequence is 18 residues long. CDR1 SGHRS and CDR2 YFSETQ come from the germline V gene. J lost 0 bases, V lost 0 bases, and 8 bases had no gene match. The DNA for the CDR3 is TGCGCCAGCAGCTTGGTGGCTAGCGGACGCGCGAACACCGGGGAGCTGTTTTTT. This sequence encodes CASSLVASGRANTGELFF.

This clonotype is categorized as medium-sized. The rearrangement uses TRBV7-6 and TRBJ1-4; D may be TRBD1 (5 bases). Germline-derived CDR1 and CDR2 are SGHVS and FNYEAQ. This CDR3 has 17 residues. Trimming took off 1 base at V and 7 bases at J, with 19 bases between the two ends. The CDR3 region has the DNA TGTGCCAGCAGCTTAGAAATTTCCGGGCAGGGAGGTGAAAAACTGTTTTTT. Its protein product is CASSLEISGQGGEKLFF. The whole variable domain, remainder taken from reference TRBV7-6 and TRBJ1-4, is GAGVSQSPRYKVTKRGQDVALRCDPISGHVSLYWYRQALGQGPEFLTYFNYEAQQDKSGLPNDRFSAERPEGSISTLTIQRTEQRDSAMYRCASSLEISGQGGEKLFFGSGTQLSVL.

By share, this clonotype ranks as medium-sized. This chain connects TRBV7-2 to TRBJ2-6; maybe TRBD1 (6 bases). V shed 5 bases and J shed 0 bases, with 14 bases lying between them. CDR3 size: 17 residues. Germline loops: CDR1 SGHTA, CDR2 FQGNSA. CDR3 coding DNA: TGTGCCAGCAGCCCTGGACAGCGTCACTCTGGGGCCAACGTCCTGACTTTC. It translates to CASSPGQRHSGANVLTF. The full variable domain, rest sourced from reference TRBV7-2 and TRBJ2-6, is GAGVSQSPSNKVTEKGKDVELRCDPISGHTALYWYRQSLGQGLEFLIYFQGNSAPDKSGLPSDRFSAERTGGSVSTLTIQRTQQEDSAVYLCASSPGQRHSGANVLTFGAGSRLTVL.

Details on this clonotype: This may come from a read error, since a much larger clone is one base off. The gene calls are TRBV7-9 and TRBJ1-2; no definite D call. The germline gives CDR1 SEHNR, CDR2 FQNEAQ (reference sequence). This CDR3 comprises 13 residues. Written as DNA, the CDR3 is TGTGCCAGCAGCTTGGACCGTAACTATGGCTACTCCTTC. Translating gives CASSLDRNYGYSF.